Sequencing of this T cell receptor beta chain was carried out in a study of blood T cells in healthy people across ages. This clonotype was seen at least ten times. A sample-barcoded 5' primer and a J-beta primer mix were used in a second PCR of roughly 6 to 11 cycles. TCRdb re-derived calls from the 5' RACE reads in MiXCR, one entry per CDR3 protein. The sample holds about 650,000 distinct CDR3 sequences; about 32% are singletons and the top ten take approximately 15%. Germline V gives CDR1 SGHDT, CDR2 YYEEEE. With V trimmed by 0 bases and J by 8 bases, 6 bases remained unmatched. The CDR3 runs 15 residues.

This clonotype was sampled from a woman older than 75 in good health. Sequencing used blood. The V call is TRBV5-6, the J call TRBJ2-1; 9 bases line up with TRBD2. CDR3 sequence: CASSLETSGDDEQFF. The DNA for the CDR3 is TGTGCCAGCAGCTTGGAGACTAGCGGCGACGATGAGCAGTTCTTC.